This T cell receptor (beta chain) comes out of a study of blood T cell repertoires in COVID-19. Background on the study: Some COVID-19 samples were acute and others convalescent; all came from the United States, Italy and Spain. From T cells, B-cell-depleted T cells, or PBMCs came the material, which was cDNA or gDNA.

Trimming took 6 bases from V and 3 from J; bases not matched to a gene: 4. Germline assignment: CDR1 SGHVS and CDR2 FQNEAQ. This CDR3 is built from 13 residues. This clone was detected a few times. As processed by the authors: How many nucleated cells were present was estimated from reference gene primer amplification. Assay: immunoSEQ multiplex PCR; the TCRdb copy retains only in-frame clones and omits some. V and J calls and clone size follow that table, whereas D and trimming were derived from the DNA. The sample lists hundreds of thousands of clones; around nine tenths were seen once. The chain links TRBV7-8 to TRBJ2-7, with 8 nucleotides matching TRBD1. Sequences were obtained from peripheral blood. This receptor was identified in a young woman who had recovered from COVID-19. The CDR3 DNA reads TGTGCCAGCAGACGTGGACAGGGCTACGAGCAGTACTTC. Translation gives CASRRGQGYEQYF.